These 21 T cell receptor beta chains came from one sample sequenced in a study of CD8+ T cells in alopecia areata. Extracted RNA was reverse transcribed, and the resulting cDNA served as sequencing template. Method: immunoSEQ multiplex PCR; TCRdb's copy keeps in-frame clones and lacks some. This table holds 200,000 or so clones, just over 55% found once. Material: CD8+ T cells sorted from blood. These receptors all come from a human donor in good health.

This sequence joins TRBV7-9 and TRBJ1-1; D is ambiguous. The V end lost 0 bases, the J end lost 4 bases, and 9 bases lay between the germline ends. The CDR3 is 14 amino acids. Germline V gene lookup returns CDR1 SEHNR and CDR2 FQNEAQ (reference sequence). The CDR3 region is CASSLASRGTEAFF. CDR3 nucleotide sequence: TGTGCCAGCAGCTTAGCGTCTCGTGGCACTGAAGCTTTCTTT.

This chain uses TRBV11-2 with TRBJ2-3; D not resolved. CDR3 length: 14 residues. The V gene's germline CDR1 is SGHAT and CDR2 FQNNGV. V shed 6 bases and J shed 2 bases, with 12 bases lying between them. This chain's CDR3 is CASSLTGYTDTQYF. The CDR3 DNA is TGTGCCAGCAGTCTGACGGGCTACACAGATACGCAGTATTTT.

The chain combines TRBV30 with TRBJ1-1; the D gene is possibly TRBD1 (5 bases). V was shortened by 2 bases and J by 0 bases, with 10 bases between the two germline ends. Germline CDR1 is GTSNPN and CDR2 is SVGIG (reference sequence). The CDR3 loop spans 14 amino acids. CDR3 nucleotide sequence: TGTGCCTGGAGTTTGGCAGGGATGAACACTGAAGCTTTCTTT. It yields the protein CAWSLAGMNTEAFF.

This clone has more than one count but fewer than ten. The rearrangement joins TRBV29-1 to TRBJ2-7; either TRBD1 or TRBD2 may supply D (5 bases each). V was clipped by 3 bases and J by 3 bases, with 12 bases between them. Germline V gene data show CDR1 as SQVTM and CDR2 as ANQGSEA. The CDR3 runs 13 residues. Here the CDR3 DNA reads TGCAGCGTTGACACCGGGACCAGCTACGAGCAGTACTTC. Its protein product is CSVDTGTSYEQYF.

This sequence joins TRBV29-1 and TRBJ1-2; D is ambiguous. The V and J ends lost 7 bases and 3 bases respectively, with 9 bases between them. CDR3 length: 11 residues. Germline CDR1 and CDR2: SQVTM and ANQGSEA. This chain's CDR3 is CSGARDYGYTF. As DNA, the CDR3 is TGCAGCGGGGCAAGGGACTATGGCTACACCTTC.

This clone has a handful of counts. The chain joins TRBV7-8 to TRBJ1-5; D is undetermined. In germline, CDR1 is SGHVS, CDR2 FQNEAQ. V lost 1 base, J lost 5 bases, and 9 bases lay in between. The CDR3 totals 14 residues. Written as DNA, the CDR3 is TGTGCCAGCAGCTTAGGCCACCGCCATCAGCCCCAGCATTTT. This gives the protein CASSLGHRHQPQHF.

On this clone itself: This specimen includes other DNA sequences encoding the same CDR3. The chain couples TRBV30 to TRBJ1-1, with 8 bases matching TRBD1. Per germline, CDR1 GTSNPN and CDR2 SVGIG (reference sequence). V dropped 0 bases and J dropped 1; count of bases not matched to a gene: 1. The length of the CDR3 is 14 residues. This chain's CDR3 is CAWSVGQGNTEAFF. Written as DNA, the CDR3 is TGTGCCTGGAGTGTCGGACAGGGGAACACTGAAGCTTTCTTT.

This rearrangement joins TRBV7-6 to TRBJ2-5, with TRBD1 matching 12 bases. CDR3 length: 18 residues. Germline V lookup: CDR1 SGHVS, CDR2 FNYEAQ. The V gene end was trimmed by 2 bases and the J gene end by 1 base; junction bases not matched to a gene: 8. CDR3 DNA: TGTGCCAGCAGCTTACGTACTGGGGACAGGGGGCTCCAAGAGACCCAGTACTTC. Translated: CASSLRTGDRGLQETQYF. The full variable domain, rest sourced from reference TRBV7-6 and TRBJ2-5, is GAGVSQSPRYKVTKRGQDVALRCDPISGHVSLYWYRQALGQGPEFLTYFNYEAQQDKSGLPNDRFSAERPEGSISTLTIQRTEQRDSAMYRCASSLRTGDRGLQETQYFGPGTRLLVL.

This rearrangement joins TRBV2 to TRBJ2-3, with D possibly TRBD2 on 6 matching bases. Germline CDR1 reads SNHLY; CDR2 reads FYNNEI. V lost 8 bases to trimming and J lost 6 bases, with 15 bases between them. The CDR3 runs 13 residues. The CDR3 reads CASGGSITDTQYF. The CDR3, as DNA: TGTGCCAGCGGAGGGAGTATTACCGATACGCAGTATTTT.

The chain recombines TRBV27 with TRBJ2-2; D remains ambiguous. V was shortened by 1 base and J by 6 bases, with 9 bases between the two germline ends. This CDR3 is 14 amino acids long. Looked up from germline, CDR1 is MNHEY and CDR2 is SMNVEV (reference sequence). The DNA for the CDR3 is TGTGCCAGCAGTTTATTTTTGTCGGCCGGGGAGCTGTTTTTT. The encoded protein is CASSLFLSAGELFF.

This clone came up a few times. This sequence joins TRBV27 and TRBJ2-3; the D gene could be TRBD1 or TRBD2 (5 bases each). Germline V gene lookup returns CDR1 MNHEY and CDR2 SMNVEV (reference sequence). V lost 2 bases and J 6 bases, leaving 18 bases between the germline ends. This CDR3 has 16 residues. CDR3 in amino acids: CASSLVPGPKGDTQYF. As DNA, the CDR3 is TGTGCCAGCAGTTTAGTCCCGGGACCTAAGGGGGATACGCAGTATTTT.

This clone was found a few times. The chain is built from TRBV7-2 and TRBJ2-2; TRBD2 aligns across 9 bases. Unmatched junction bases numbered 3, after V lost 2 bases and J lost 5 bases. Germline CDR1 reads SGHTA; CDR2 reads FQGNSA. The CDR3 has 15 amino acids. Written as DNA, the CDR3 is TGTGCCAGCAGCTTACTCAGCGGGGGGACCGGGGAGCTGTTTTTT. It is translated as CASSLLSGGTGELFF.

The chain employs TRBV13 and TRBJ2-3; 10 bases match TRBD2. Germline V gene data show CDR1 as PRHDT and CDR2 as FYEKMQ (reference sequence). V lost 5 bases to trimming and J lost 6 bases; unmatched junction nucleotides: 5. There are 14 residues in the CDR3. The CDR3 is CASSPSGGDDTQYF. CDR3 nucleotides: TGTGCCAGCAGCCCCAGCGGGGGGGATGATACGCAGTATTTT.

The V gene is TRBV29-1, the J gene TRBJ1-2, with 8 bases identical to TRBD1. Per the germline V gene, CDR1 is SQVTM and CDR2 is ANQGSEA. This CDR3 is built from 18 residues. V shed 3 bases, J shed 0 bases, and the junction held 15 bases outside the gene matches. The CDR3 DNA is TGCAGCGTTGATAACTCATTAGACAGGGGAGTAGCTAACTATGGCTACACCTTC. Translating gives CSVDNSLDRGVANYGYTF.

This chain links TRBV7-2 with TRBJ2-5, with D uncertain. The DNA end lines up better with TRBJ2-7; the J call may be wrong. The germline V gene has CDR1 SGHTA and CDR2 FQGNSA. This CDR3 region has 12 residues. The CDR3 DNA sequence: TGTGCCAGCAACTCACCCTCCTACGAGCAGTACTTC. Its translation is CASNSPSYEQYF.

The rearrangement links TRBV2 to TRBJ1-5; D remains unclear. Germline V lookup: CDR1 SNHLY, CDR2 FYNNEI. The V and J ends lost 6 bases and 0 bases respectively, with 12 bases between them. This CDR3 comprises 15 residues. In DNA, the CDR3 is TGTGCCAGCAGACTTAAAGAGTATAGCAATCAGCCCCAGCATTTT. The encoded protein is CASRLKEYSNQPQHF.

The gene calls are TRBV5-1 and TRBJ2-7, with D unclear. Between the trimmed V and J ends, which lost 4 bases and 5 bases, there was a span of 10 bases. The CDR3 runs 12 residues. In germline, CDR1 is SGHRS, CDR2 YFSETQ. CDR3 nucleotide sequence: TGCGCCAGCAGCCCTGACCCGGACGAGCAGTACTTC. This encodes CASSPDPDEQYF.

The V and J genes are TRBV13 and TRBJ2-3, with D unclear. This CDR3 comprises 13 residues. V was clipped by 7 bases and J by 1 base, with 9 bases between them. Germline V gene sequence: CDR1 PRHDT, CDR2 FYEKMQ (reference sequence). CDR3 amino acids: CASKVRGTDTQYF. CDR3 coding DNA: TGTGCCAGCAAGGTTCGGGGCACAGATACGCAGTATTTT.

The chain is built from TRBV6-5 and TRBJ1-5, with a possible D match to TRBD1 (5 bases). Trimming removed 6 bases at V and 5 bases at J, with 11 bases between. The CDR3 extends over 13 amino acids. Germline-derived CDR1 and CDR2 are MNHEY and SVGAGI. As DNA, the CDR3 is TGTGCCAGCAGCCTCAGGGAGGATCAGCCCCAGCATTTT. It codes for CASSLREDQPQHF.

This clone is medium-sized within its sample. The CDR3 region is CSALAYGQAYF. The CDR3 nucleotides read TGCAGCGCCCTAGCGTATGGACAGGCGTACTTC. The genes are TRBV29-1 and TRBJ2-7; maybe TRBD1 (7 bases). Germline-derived CDR1 and CDR2 are SQVTM and ANQGSEA. This CDR3 comprises 11 residues. V was shortened by 7 bases and J by 12 bases, with 19 bases between the two germline ends.

This rearrangement joins TRBV5-6 to TRBJ2-7; 10 nucleotides match TRBD1. The germline gives CDR1 SGHDT, CDR2 YYEEEE. The CDR3 spans 14 residues. Germline trimming cut 4 bases from V and 4 bases from J; bases unmatched to any gene: 5. CDR3: CASSPGQGPYEQYF. CDR3 DNA: TGTGCCAGCAGCCCGGGACAGGGGCCTTACGAGCAGTACTTC.